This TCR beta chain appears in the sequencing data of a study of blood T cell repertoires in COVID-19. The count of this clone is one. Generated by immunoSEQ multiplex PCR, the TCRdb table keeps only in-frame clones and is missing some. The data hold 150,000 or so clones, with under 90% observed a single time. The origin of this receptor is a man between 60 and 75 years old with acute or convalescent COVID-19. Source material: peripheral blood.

CDR3 bases: TGTGCCAGCAGCCTAACTAGCGGGAAAAGCGGGGAGCTGTTTTTT. Translating gives CASSLTSGKSGELFF. The chain is built from TRBV7-2 and TRBJ2-2; TRBD2 matches at 10 bases. J lost 7 bases, V lost 5 bases, and 7 bases had no gene match. This CDR3 is built from 15 residues. Germline V gene data show CDR1 as SGHTA and CDR2 as FQGNSA.